Presented here are 18 T cell receptor beta chains from one specimen sequenced in a study of blood T cell repertoires in COVID-19. This table comes from immunoSEQ multiplex PCR, and its TCRdb copy is limited to in-frame clones, with some not included. The sample comprises about 370,000 clones, more than 80% of which are singletons, and 1% rests with the top ten. What was sequenced was PBMCs or T cells enriched from blood (not recorded which). The receptor source for this set is a man younger than 35 who had recovered from COVID-19.

This chain uses TRBV7-3 with TRBJ2-7, with 11 bases identical to TRBD2. V shed 4 bases and J 3 bases; nucleotides not matched to a gene: 5. Germline CDR1 SGHTA, CDR2 FQGTGA. The CDR3 extends over 15 amino acids. CDR3 amino acids: CASSSSSGGSYEQYF. Written as DNA, the CDR3 is TGTGCCAGCAGCTCCTCTAGCGGGGGGAGCTACGAGCAGTACTTC.

The chain combines TRBV28 with TRBJ1-2; 7 nucleotides agree with TRBD1. Germline V gene data show CDR1 as MDHEN and CDR2 as SYDVKM. V gave up 3 bases and J gave up 2 bases; unmatched junction bases: 6. This CDR3 is 15 amino acids long. CDR3 coding DNA: TGTGCCAGCAGTTTGGTTCACAGGGGCAACTATGGCTACACCTTC. It translates to CASSLVHRGNYGYTF.

The V and J genes are TRBV10-3 and TRBJ1-1, with 9 bases aligning to TRBD1. The CDR3 has 16 amino acids. Trimming at V came to 4 bases and at J to 4 bases, leaving 10 bases not matched to a gene. Germline V lookup: CDR1 ENHRY, CDR2 SYGVKD. CDR3 region: CAISATGGTSSTEAFF. The CDR3 DNA is TGTGCCATCAGTGCTACAGGGGGCACGAGTTCCACTGAAGCTTTCTTT.

The V and J genes are TRBV6-5 and TRBJ2-7, with D hard to call. The CDR3 runs 15 residues. Trimming cost V 6 bases and J 0 bases, with 15 bases left between them. Germline V lookup: CDR1 MNHEY, CDR2 SVGAGI. The DNA for the CDR3 is TGTGCCAGCAGCTCGGAAGGCCGGAGCTCCTACGAGCAGTACTTC. It codes for CASSSEGRSSYEQYF.

The CDR3 DNA reads TGTGCCAGCAGTTCGACAGGGTGGTCCTACGAGCAGTACTTC. Protein sequence: CASSSTGWSYEQYF. The V call is TRBV2, the J call TRBJ2-7; 7 bases agree with TRBD1. V lost 5 bases to trimming and J lost 1 base; unmatched junction nucleotides: 5. Germline loops: CDR1 SNHLY, CDR2 FYNNEI. There are 14 residues in the CDR3.

The chain has TRBV12-3 or TRBV12-4 and TRBJ1-2; TRBD1 aligns across 8 bases. The CDR3 consists of 12 residues. The junction had 4 bases not matched to a gene; V was cut back by 5 bases and J by 8 bases. The CDR3 protein is CASSPTGVGYTF. The CDR3 nucleotides are TGTGCCAGCAGTCCGACAGGGGTAGGCTACACCTTC.

J is TRBJ1-4 and V is TRBV3-1 (or the pseudogene TRBV3-2); D uncertain. Germline assignment: CDR1 LGHDT and CDR2 YNNKEL (reference sequence). The CDR3 spans 14 residues. V lost 4 bases and J 7 bases, leaving 13 bases between the germline ends. The CDR3, as DNA: TGTGCCAGCAGCCCCCGAAAGGGAGGTGAAAAACTGTTTTTT. Residues: CASSPRKGGEKLFF.

This chain joins TRBV28 and TRBJ2-7, with 8 bases fitting TRBD1. Losses at the gene ends were 6 bases for V and 1 base for J; bases not matched to a gene: 8. Looked up from germline, CDR1 is MDHEN and CDR2 is SYDVKM. The CDR3 is 15 amino acids. The CDR3 DNA reads as TGTGCCAGCAGCAAGCAGGGGGCGAGGTCCTACGAGCAGTACTTC. This sequence encodes CASSKQGARSYEQYF. The full variable domain, completed using reference TRBV28 and TRBJ2-7, is DVKVTQSSRYLVKRTGEKVFLECVQDMDHENMFWYRQDPGLGLRLIYFSYDVKMKEKGDIPEGYSVSREKKERFSLILESASTNQTSMYLCASSKQGARSYEQYFGPGTRLTVT.

The chain joins TRBV14 to TRBJ2-7; 7 bases align to TRBD2. Trimming took 4 bases from V and 3 from J; bases not matched to a gene: 6. This CDR3 region has 14 residues. CDR1 is SGHDN and CDR2 is FVKESK in the germline V gene. The CDR3 sequence: CASSPAGVFYEQYF. CDR3 bases: TGTGCCAGCAGCCCGGCGGGAGTGTTCTACGAGCAGTACTTC. The full variable domain, with the rest looked up from reference TRBV14 and TRBJ2-7, is EAGVTQFPSHSVIEKGQTVTLRCDPISGHDNLYWYRRVMGKEIKFLLHFVKESKQDESGMPNNRFLAERTGGTYSTLKVQPAELEDSGVYFCASSPAGVFYEQYFGPGTRLTVT.

This chain joins TRBV24-1 and TRBJ2-1; 7 bases fit TRBD2. This CDR3 spans 14 amino acids. The V and J ends lost 4 bases and 5 bases, in that order; junction bases with no gene match: 4. The germline gives CDR1 KGHDR, CDR2 SFDVKD. In DNA form, the CDR3 reads TGTGCCACCAGTGACCCCGCGGGGGACAATGAGCAGTTCTTC. As protein: CATSDPAGDNEQFF.

The chain joins TRBV7-3 to TRBJ2-5, with a tentative D call TRBD2 (5 bases). Between the trimmed V and J ends, which lost 4 bases and 7 bases, there was a span of 13 bases. CDR1 and CDR2 from the germline V gene are SGHTA and FQGTGA. CDR3 length equals 13 residues. The CDR3 sequence is CASSSGITGTQYF. CDR3 nucleotides: TGTGCCAGCAGCTCCGGGATCACGGGGACCCAGTACTTC.

The chain is built from TRBV3-1 (or the pseudogene TRBV3-2) and TRBJ1-2; maybe TRBD1 (5 bases). Trimming shortened V by 4 bases and J by 4 bases, and 16 bases separated the two germline ends. The germline V gene has CDR1 LGHDT and CDR2 YNNKEL (reference sequence). The CDR3 is 15 amino acids. The CDR3 DNA is TGTGCCAGCAGCCCTGCGGGACGGATAATCTATGGCTACACCTTC. Translated: CASSPAGRIIYGYTF.

The chain combines TRBV11-2 with TRBJ2-7; maybe TRBD2 (6 bases). Trimming took off 5 bases at V and 5 bases at J, with 10 bases between the two ends. Germline lookup yields CDR1 SGHAT and CDR2 FQNNGV. This CDR3 spans 12 amino acids. The CDR3 loop is CASSRGTHEQYF. CDR3 bases: TGTGCCAGCAGCCGGGGGACGCACGAGCAGTACTTC.

This clone was seen once. The chain links TRBV7-9 to TRBJ1-6; TRBD1 matches at 9 bases. Germline trimming cut 5 bases from V and 10 bases from J; bases unmatched to any gene: 6. CDR1 and CDR2 (germline): SEHNR, FQNEAQ (reference sequence). The CDR3 totals 14 residues. Written as DNA, the CDR3 is TGTGCCAGCAGCCCGGACAGGGGAGGGTCACCCCTCCACTTT. Protein product: CASSPDRGGSPLHF.

This clone turned up a few times. This chain links TRBV29-1 with TRBJ2-3, with 9 bases identical to TRBD1. This CDR3 spans 16 amino acids. The germline gives CDR1 SQVTM, CDR2 ANQGSEA. With V trimmed by 6 bases and J by 7 bases, 17 bases remained unmatched. CDR3 residues: CSVLITGGGGKNTQYF. The CDR3 DNA follows: TGCAGCGTCCTGATAACAGGGGGCGGTGGAAAGAATACGCAGTATTTT.

The CDR3 region is CASSEISGEQFF. DNA of the CDR3: TGCGCCAGCAGTGAGATCTCGGGAGAGCAGTTCTTC. This chain connects TRBV10-2 to TRBJ2-1, with D possibly being TRBD2 (5 bases). The CDR3 covers 12 residues. Trimming removed 2 bases at V and 10 bases at J, with 9 bases between. The germline CDR1 and CDR2 sequences are WSHSY and SAAADI.

V gene TRBV6-5 combines with J gene TRBJ2-1; D remains unclear. Deletions cut 1 base from V and 6 bases from J, with 13 bases between. This CDR3 contains 15 residues. The germline V gene has CDR1 MNHEY and CDR2 SVGAGI. CDR3 loop: CASSYYMASGNEQFF. The CDR3 region has the DNA TGTGCCAGCAGTTACTATATGGCCTCAGGCAATGAGCAGTTCTTC.

This clone was seen just once. The DNA for the CDR3 is TGTGCCAGCAGTGGACACGATGCAACTAATGAAAAACTGTTTTTT. This gives the protein CASSGHDATNEKLFF. The chain links TRBV2 to TRBJ1-4; D is unclear. CDR1 SNHLY and CDR2 FYNNEI come from the germline V gene. The V end lost 4 bases, the J end lost 0 bases, and 9 bases lay between the germline ends. The CDR3 is 15 amino acids.